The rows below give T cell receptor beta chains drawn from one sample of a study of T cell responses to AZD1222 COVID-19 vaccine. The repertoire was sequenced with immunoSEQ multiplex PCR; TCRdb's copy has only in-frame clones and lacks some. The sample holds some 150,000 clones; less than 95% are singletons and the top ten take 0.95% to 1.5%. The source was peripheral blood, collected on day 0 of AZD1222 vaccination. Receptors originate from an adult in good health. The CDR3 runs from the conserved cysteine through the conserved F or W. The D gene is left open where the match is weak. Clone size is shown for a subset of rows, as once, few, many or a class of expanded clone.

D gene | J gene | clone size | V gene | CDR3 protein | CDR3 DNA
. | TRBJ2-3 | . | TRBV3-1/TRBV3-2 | CASSQVDVETLTDTQYF | TGTGCCAGCAGCCAAGTCGATGTGGAGACCCTCACAGATACGCAGTATTTT
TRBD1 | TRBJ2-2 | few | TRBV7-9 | CASRPVRQGVNTGELFF | TGTGCCAGCAGACCCGTTCGACAGGGTGTGAACACCGGGGAGCTGTTTTTT
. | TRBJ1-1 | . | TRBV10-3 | CAISWDLNTEAFF | TGTGCCATCAGCTGGGACCTCAACACTGAAGCTTTCTTT
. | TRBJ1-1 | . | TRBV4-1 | CASSHWGRSNTEAFF | TGCGCCAGCAGCCATTGGGGGAGGTCGAACACTGAAGCTTTCTTT
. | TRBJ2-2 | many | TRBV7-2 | CASSWNTGELFF | TGTGCCAGCAGCTGGAACACCGGGGAGCTGTTTTTT
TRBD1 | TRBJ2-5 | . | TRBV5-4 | CASTTGGRMAQYF | TGTGCCAGCACTACAGGGGGCCGAATGGCCCAGTACTTC
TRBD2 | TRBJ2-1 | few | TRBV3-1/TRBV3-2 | CASSQDDSGSLSYNEQFF | TGTGCCAGCAGCCAAGATGATAGCGGGAGTCTCTCCTACAATGAGCAGTTCTTC
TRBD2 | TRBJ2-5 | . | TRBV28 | CASSPSGGKQETQYF | TGTGCCAGCAGTCCTAGCGGGGGAAAGCAAGAGACCCAGTACTTC
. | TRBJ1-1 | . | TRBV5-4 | CASSRRENTEAFF | TGTGCCAGCAGCCGACGGGAGAACACTGAAGCTTTCTTT
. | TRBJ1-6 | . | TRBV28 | CASSQQLVAPLHF | TGTGCCAGCAGTCAACAACTTGTCGCACCCCTCCACTTT
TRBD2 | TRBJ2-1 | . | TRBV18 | CASSIALADNEQFF | TGTGCCAGCTCAATCGCCCTAGCGGACAATGAGCAGTTCTTC
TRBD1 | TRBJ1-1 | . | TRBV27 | CASSYQGGHTEAFF | TGTGCCAGCAGCTACCAGGGGGGGCACACTGAAGCTTTCTTT
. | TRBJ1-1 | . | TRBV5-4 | CASSLEGRANTEAFF | TGTGCCAGCAGCTTGGAGGGCAGGGCGAACACTGAAGCTTTCTTT
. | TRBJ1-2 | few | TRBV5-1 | CASSLAGGYYGYTF | TGCGCCAGCAGCTTGGCCGGAGGGTACTATGGCTACACCTTC
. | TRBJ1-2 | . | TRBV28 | CASSTRDGYGYTF | TGTGCCAGCAGTACCAGGGACGGCTATGGCTACACCTTC
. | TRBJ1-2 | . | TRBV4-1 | CASSQGRGLYGYTF | TGCGCCAGCAGCCAAGGAAGGGGCCTCTATGGCTACACCTTC
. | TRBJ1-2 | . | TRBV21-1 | CATRRRVRTLGYTF | TGTGCCACCCGGCGGAGGGTACGGACCCTCGGCTACACCTTC
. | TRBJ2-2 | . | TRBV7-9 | CASSPGQTRGLFF | TGTGCCAGCAGCCCCGGACAGACCCGGGGGCTGTTTTTT
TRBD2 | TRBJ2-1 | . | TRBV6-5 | CASSYTSGVYNEQFF | TGTGCCAGCAGTTACACTAGCGGGGTCTACAATGAGCAGTTCTTC
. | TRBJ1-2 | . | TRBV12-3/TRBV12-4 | CASSPQGTGSYTF | TGTGCCAGCAGTCCCCAGGGGACCGGGAGCTACACCTTC
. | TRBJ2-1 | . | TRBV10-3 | CAISSSGSSYNEQFF | TGTGCCATCAGTTCCAGCGGTAGCTCCTACAATGAGCAGTTCTTC
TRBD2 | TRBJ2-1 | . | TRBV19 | CASSILRGSYNEQFF | TGTGCCAGTAGTATCTTGCGGGGGTCCTACAATGAGCAGTTCTTC
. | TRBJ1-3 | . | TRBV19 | CASTPLSQASSGNTIYF | TGTGCCAGTACCCCGCTGTCTCAAGCCTCCTCTGGAAACACCATATATTTT
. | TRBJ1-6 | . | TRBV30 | CAWSPGADSPLHF | TGTGCCTGGAGTCCAGGGGCGGATTCACCCCTCCACTTT
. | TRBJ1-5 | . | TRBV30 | CAWSTMRQPQHF | TGTGCCTGGAGTACAATGCGTCAGCCCCAGCATTTT
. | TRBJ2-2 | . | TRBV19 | CASGGGGELFF | TGTGCCAGTGGAGGAGGAGGGGAGCTGTTTTTT
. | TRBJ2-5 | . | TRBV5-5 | CASRPAGRSIAETQYF | TGTGCCAGCAGGCCCGCGGGGAGGTCAATTGCGGAGACCCAGTACTTC
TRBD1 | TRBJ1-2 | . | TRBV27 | CASSPGWDRVNYGYTF | TGTGCCAGCAGTCCCGGTTGGGACAGGGTAAACTATGGCTACACCTTC
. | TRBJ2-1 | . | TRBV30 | CAWSAGYSYNEQFF | TGTGCCTGGAGTGCGGGTTACTCCTACAATGAGCAGTTCTTC
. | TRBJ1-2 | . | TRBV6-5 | CASSPGGVLYGYTF | TGTGCCAGCAGTCCGGGCGGGGTTCTATATGGCTACACCTTC
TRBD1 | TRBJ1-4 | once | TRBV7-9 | CASSLERGPGEKLFF | TGTGCCAGCAGCCTCGAGAGGGGGCCGGGTGAAAAACTGTTTTTT
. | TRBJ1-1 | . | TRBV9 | CASSPPGTVNTEAFF | TGTGCCAGCAGCCCTCCCGGGACGGTGAACACTGAAGCTTTCTTT
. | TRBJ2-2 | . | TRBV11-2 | CASSSSWFGELFF | TGTGCCAGCAGCTCTAGCTGGTTTGGGGAGCTGTTTTTT
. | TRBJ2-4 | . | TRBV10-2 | CASSEGASKNIQYF | TGCGCCAGCAGTGAGGGGGCGTCCAAAAACATTCAGTACTTC
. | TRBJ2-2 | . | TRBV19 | CASKSHTGELFF | TGTGCCAGTAAATCCCACACCGGGGAGCTGTTTTTT
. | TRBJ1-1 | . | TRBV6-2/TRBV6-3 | CASSRREESAEAFF | TGTGCCAGCAGTCGGAGGGAGGAGAGCGCTGAAGCTTTCTTT
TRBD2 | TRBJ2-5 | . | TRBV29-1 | CSVFLAGEQETQYF | TGCAGCGTTTTTCTAGCGGGTGAACAAGAGACCCAGTACTTC
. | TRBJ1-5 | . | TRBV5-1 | CASSLSSGNQPQHF | TGCGCCAGCAGCTTGTCGTCAGGCAATCAGCCCCAGCATTTT
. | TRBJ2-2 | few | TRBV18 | CASSPEARWTGELFF | TGTGCCAGCTCACCCGAGGCACGTTGGACCGGGGAGCTGTTTTTT
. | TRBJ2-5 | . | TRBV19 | CASSMGAGRTKRYQETQYF | TGTGCCAGTAGTATGGGTGCCGGACGGACAAAGAGGTACCAAGAGACCCAGTACTTC
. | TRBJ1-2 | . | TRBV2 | CASSEGSGGYTF | TGTGCCAGCAGTGAAGGCTCGGGGGGCTACACCTTC
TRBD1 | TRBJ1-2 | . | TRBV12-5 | CASGLVQGLNYGYTF | TGTGCTAGTGGTTTGGTACAGGGGCTCAACTATGGCTACACCTTC